Presented here are 23 T cell receptor beta chains from one specimen sequenced in a study of vaccination and CD4 T cells after COVID-19. As for treatment: roughly 10-day PBMC culture with coronavirus spike peptide pools or control peptides (ViraFEST assay). Collection of the unexposed donor's CD4+ T cells took place before the COVID-19 pandemic (2011-2018). Scientists ran DNA taken from cultured CD4+ T cells through the Oncomine TCR Beta short-read assay for sequencing. Extraction of genomic DNA was performed on cultured CD4+ T cells. TCRdb reanalysed the PCR reads using MiXCR and keeps one entry per CDR3 protein. The sample has thousands of distinct CDR3 sequences, roughly 29% seen once; the top ten hold 14%. These receptors' targets are unknown. The sequenced material came from CD4+ T cells from blood, cultured in vitro. The origin of the receptors is a human donor in good health.

The rearrangement links TRBV7-2 to TRBJ2-7, with 8 positions matching TRBD2. With V trimmed by 1 base and J by 9 bases, 11 bases remained unmatched. The germline V gene has CDR1 SGHTA and CDR2 FQGNSA. The CDR3 loop spans 15 amino acids. CDR3 sequence reads: CASSLESGSIGVQYF. The CDR3 bases are TGTGCCAGCAGCTTAGAGAGCGGGAGTATCGGTGTGCAGTACTTC. The full variable domain, rest sourced from reference TRBV7-2 and TRBJ2-7, is GAGVSQSPSNKVTEKGKDVELRCDPISGHTALYWYRQSLGQGLEFLIYFQGNSAPDKSGLPSDRFSAERTGGSVSTLTIQRTQQEDSAVYLCASSLESGSIGVQYFGPGTRLTVT.

This clonotype was detected once. The chain is built from TRBV2 and TRBJ2-3; D is possibly TRBD1 (5 bases). Germline V gives CDR1 SNHLY, CDR2 FYNNEI. The CDR3 is 16 residues long. V lost 8 bases and J lost 0, with 18 bases in between. This CDR3 reads CASGQGFAYSTDTQYF. The CDR3 DNA reads TGTGCCAGCGGGCAGGGTTTCGCTTATAGCACAGATACGCAGTATTTT. The variable domain in full, completed from reference TRBV2 and TRBJ2-3, reads EPEVTQTPSHQVTQMGQEVILRCVPISNHLYFYWYRQILGQKVEFLVSFYNNEISEKSEIFDDQFSVERPDGSNFTLKIRSTKLEDSAMYFCASGQGFAYSTDTQYFGPGTRLTVL.

The chain couples TRBV15 to TRBJ1-1; D gene ambiguous. V lost 4 bases and J 0 bases, leaving 12 bases between the germline ends. CDR3 size: 15 residues. Germline V gives CDR1 LNHNV, CDR2 YYDKDF (reference sequence). The CDR3 DNA reads TGTGCCACCAGCAAAATAAGGGATATGAACACTGAAGCTTTCTTT. Translated: CATSKIRDMNTEAFF.

This clonotype was detected a few times. The chain is built from TRBV27 and TRBJ2-7; no clear D gene. V lost 3 bases and J 2 bases, leaving 8 bases between the germline ends. The CDR3 has 13 residues. Per germline, CDR1 MNHEY and CDR2 SMNVEV (reference sequence). The CDR3 coding sequence is TGTGCCAGCAGTTTTCGCCAGACCTACGAGCAGTACTTC. Protein sequence: CASSFRQTYEQYF.

This clonotype occurred a few times. CDR3 residues: CASSFEQYF. For the CDR3, the DNA is TGTGCCAGCAGCTTCGAGCAGTACTTC. The chain is built from TRBV5-8 and TRBJ2-7, with unresolved D. This CDR3 is 9 amino acids long. V was trimmed by 2 bases and J by 6 bases, leaving 0 bases between them. CDR1 is SGHTS, CDR2 YDEGEE, per germline.

This clonotype was counted only a few times. The V and J genes are TRBV7-2 and TRBJ2-3, with D hard to call. Between the trimmed V and J ends, which lost 4 bases and 5 bases, there was a span of 19 bases. This CDR3 contains 16 residues. The germline V gene has CDR1 SGHTA and CDR2 FQGNSA. The CDR3 here is CASSSSPRRTGDTQYF. The CDR3 nucleotides read TGTGCCAGCAGCTCGAGCCCTAGGCGGACGGGAGATACGCAGTATTTT.

This clonotype was detected only a few times. The CDR3 nucleotides are TGTGCCAGCCTAGGGACAGGGGCGATTCGCAATCAGCCCCAGCATTTT. It encodes CASLGTGAIRNQPQHF. The chain joins TRBV6-1 to TRBJ1-5; the match to TRBD1 covers 10 bases. The germline V gene has CDR1 MNHNS and CDR2 SASEGT. The CDR3 has 16 amino acids. Losses at the gene ends were 8 bases for V and 2 bases for J; bases not matched to a gene: 9.

The chain couples TRBV12-3 or TRBV12-4 to TRBJ1-5, with TRBD1 matching over 8 bases. V lost 6 bases to trimming and J lost 6 bases; unmatched junction nucleotides: 7. The CDR3 sequence is 14 residues long. This CDR3 reads CASRTGGGLQPQHF. The CDR3 nucleotides are TGTGCCAGCAGAACAGGGGGGGGGCTTCAGCCCCAGCATTTT.

The chain couples TRBV6-1 to TRBJ1-5; D gene ambiguous. This CDR3 spans 13 amino acids. The germline V and J ends were trimmed by 5 bases and 6 bases, with 11 bases remaining between them. Germline CDR1 MNHNS, CDR2 SASEGT. DNA of the CDR3: TGTGCCAGCAGTCGAGAGTCAGGTCAGCCCCAGCATTTT. Translation: CASSRESGQPQHF.

The chain uses TRBV6-1 and TRBJ1-2; 7 nucleotides agree with TRBD1. CDR3 length: 12 amino acids. CDR1 MNHNS and CDR2 SASEGT come from the germline V gene. J was trimmed by 5 bases and V by 8 bases; bases with no gene match: 5. CDR3 in DNA: TGTGCCAGCGGCTTACAGGGGTATGGCTACACCTTC. It yields the protein CASGLQGYGYTF.

The V call is TRBV7-8, the J call TRBJ2-3; possibly TRBD1 or TRBD2 for D (5 bases each). The CDR3 loop spans 15 amino acids. Germline CDR1 and CDR2: SGHVS and FQNEAQ. Trimming shortened V by 5 bases and J by 8 bases, and 20 bases separated the two germline ends. The CDR3 sequence is CASSLWDRTAGTQYF. CDR3 sequence (DNA): TGTGCCAGCAGCCTCTGGGACCGAACCGCCGGTACGCAGTATTTT.

Regarding this clonotype: A junction boundary mismatches the germline segment, possibly from a read error. The V gene is TRBV30, the J gene TRBJ2-7; 16 bases agree with TRBD2. There are 16 residues in the CDR3. In germline, CDR1 is GTSNPN, CDR2 SVGIG (reference sequence). CDR3 in DNA: TGTGCCTGGAGCGACGTCCCGGGACTAGCGGGAGGGCCAAACTCCTTC. Its protein product is CAWSDVPGLAGGPNSF.

The chain carries TRBV19 and TRBJ2-7; D might be TRBD1 or TRBD2, each matching 5 bases. The germline gives CDR1 LNHDA, CDR2 SQIVND (reference sequence). This CDR3 is built from 14 residues. Trimming took off 3 bases at V and 3 bases at J, with 12 bases between the two ends. In DNA, the CDR3 is TGTGCCAGTAGTATTGGGACGGGGAGCTACGAGCAGTACTTC. Protein sequence: CASSIGTGSYEQYF.

The table lists this clonotype with a few counts. The V call is TRBV7-3, the J call TRBJ2-5; D may be TRBD2 (6 bases). The germline V gene encodes CDR1 SGHTA and CDR2 FQGTGA. Trimming shortened V by 1 base and J by 1 base, and 7 bases separated the two germline ends. The length of the CDR3 is 14 residues. The DNA of the CDR3 is TGTGCCAGCAGCTTAATGGGGGGCCAAGAGACCCAGTACTTC. It encodes CASSLMGGQETQYF.

This chain connects TRBV20-1 to TRBJ2-1, with 8 bases matching TRBD1. This CDR3 has 12 residues. The junction had 7 bases not matched to a gene; V was cut back by 5 bases and J by 10 bases. The germline CDR1 and CDR2 sequences are DFQATT and SNEGSKA (reference sequence). The CDR3 spells CSAPVRTGEQFF. The CDR3 DNA follows: TGCAGTGCTCCGGTAAGGACAGGGGAGCAGTTCTTC.

The sample holds a few counts of this clonotype. V usage is TRBV30 and J usage is TRBJ1-2, with D hard to call. Deletions cut 2 bases from V and 7 bases from J, with 14 bases between. The germline V gene encodes CDR1 GTSNPN and CDR2 SVGIG (reference sequence). The CDR3 runs 13 residues. CDR3 nucleotides: TGTGCCTGGAGTCGTCCGGCTGGGGTTGGCTACACCTTC. It codes for CAWSRPAGVGYTF.

The rearrangement uses TRBV7-9 and TRBJ1-1, with 8 bases identical to TRBD1. Germline CDR1 is SEHNR and CDR2 is FQNEAQ (reference sequence). There are 14 residues in the CDR3. Trimming cost V 2 bases and J 7 bases; bases outside gene matches: 6. CDR3 DNA: TGTGCCAGCAGCTTAACAGGGGGGGGTGGTGAAGCTTTCTTT. Translated: CASSLTGGGGEAFF.

The chain is built from TRBV11-3 and TRBJ2-7; 9 bases line up with TRBD1. The junction had 5 bases not matched to a gene; V was cut back by 3 bases and J by 2 bases. Germline-derived CDR1 and CDR2 are SGHNT and YENEEA. The CDR3 is 15 residues long. The DNA for the CDR3 is TGTGCCAGCAGCTTGGCGACAGGGGGAGCCTACGAGCAGTACTTC. It specifies CASSLATGGAYEQYF.

By sample share, this clonotype is large. The chain uses TRBV7-3 and TRBJ1-1; TRBD1 matches at 7 bases. This CDR3 spans 13 amino acids. V dropped 1 base and J dropped 7; count of bases not matched to a gene: 3. The germline CDR1 and CDR2 sequences are SGHTA and FQGTGA. This chain's CDR3 is CASSLSRDSEAFF. The CDR3 DNA reads TGTGCCAGCAGCTTAAGCCGGGACAGTGAAGCTTTCTTT.

This clonotype was seen more than once but under ten times. The chain has TRBV24-1 and TRBJ1-1; D is unresolved. Trimming took 9 bases from V and 0 from J, leaving 10 bases between them. Germline V CDR1 and CDR2: KGHDR, SFDVKD. The CDR3 is 13 residues long. CDR3 protein: CATGGSLNTEAFF. Written as DNA, the CDR3 is TGTGCCACCGGCGGCAGTTTGAACACTGAAGCTTTCTTT.

The V call is TRBV6-1, the J call TRBJ2-2; D possibly corresponds to TRBD2 (6 bases). Germline CDR1 and CDR2: MNHNS and SASEGT. V gave up 6 bases and J gave up 3 bases, with 14 bases separating them. The CDR3 contains 15 residues. CDR3 DNA: TGTGCCAGCAGGGAGGGACTCTCCCACACCGGGGAGCTGTTTTTT. It translates to CASREGLSHTGELFF.

The gene calls are TRBV10-3 and TRBJ2-1; the match to TRBD2 covers 9 bases. Trimming removed 10 bases from V and 3 bases from J; junction bases left unmatched: 10. The CDR3 totals 15 residues. Per germline, CDR1 ENHRY and CDR2 SYGVKD. The CDR3 DNA follows: TGTGCCACCGGGGGAGCGGGAGGAGTCTACAATGAGCAGTTCTTC. This codes for CATGGAGGVYNEQFF.

V usage is TRBV20-1 and J usage is TRBJ2-1; 8 nucleotides line up with TRBD2. J was trimmed by 2 bases and V by 5 bases; bases with no gene match: 8. The CDR3 totals 15 residues. Germline-derived CDR1 and CDR2 are DFQATT and SNEGSKA (reference sequence). DNA of the CDR3: TGCAGTGCTCCCCCTACTAGCGGACCCTACAATGAGCAGTTCTTC. Its translation: CSAPPTSGPYNEQFF.